The 8 T cell receptor beta chains presented below share a single source sample, sequenced in a study of T cell responses to AZD1222 COVID-19 vaccine. Clones were sequenced by immunoSEQ multiplex PCR, and TCRdb holds only the in-frame ones, with some missing. The sample contains some 120,000 clones, 84% of which appear only once. Sequenced here: peripheral blood, sampled 28 days after the second AZD1222 dose. Receptor source: an adult who received the AZD1222 COVID-19 vaccine.

The rearrangement links TRBV7-9 to TRBJ2-1; either TRBD1 or TRBD2 may supply D (5 bases each). The germline gives CDR1 SEHNR, CDR2 FQNEAQ (reference sequence). The CDR3 loop spans 18 amino acids. Trimming took 4 bases from V and 16 from J, leaving 35 bases between them. CDR3 in amino acids: CASSSPAPGTPERLIFFF. The CDR3 nucleotides read TGTGCCAGCAGCTCCCCGGCCCCCGGGACCCCCGAGCGCCTAATATTCTTCTTC.

In this sample, this clone turned up once. The gene calls are TRBV2 and TRBJ1-6; TRBD1 aligns across 9 bases. Trimming at V came to 6 bases and at J to 9 bases, leaving 6 bases not matched to a gene. Germline CDR1 and CDR2: SNHLY and FYNNEI. This CDR3 is 14 amino acids long. CDR3 region: CASRRDRAGSPLHF. Here the CDR3 DNA reads TGTGCCAGCAGGCGGGACAGGGCGGGTTCACCCCTCCACTTT.

V gene TRBV5-1 combines with J gene TRBJ1-2; 9 nucleotides agree with TRBD1. The CDR3 is made up of 12 amino acids. The germline V gene encodes CDR1 SGHRS and CDR2 YFSETQ. The trim removed 4 bases at V and 8 bases at J, leaving 3 bases unmatched. The CDR3 is CASSEQGAGYTF. The CDR3 DNA reads as TGCGCCAGCAGCGAACAGGGGGCCGGCTACACCTTC.

This clone came up a few times. V and J are TRBV11-2 and TRBJ1-4, with a weak D call TRBD1 (6 bases). Germline values: CDR1 SGHAT, CDR2 FQNNGV. V lost 1 base, J lost 5 bases, and 14 bases lay in between. The length of the CDR3 is 16 residues. The CDR3 sequence: CASSLVPGQQNEKLFF. The CDR3 region has the DNA TGTGCCAGCAGCTTAGTACCGGGACAACAGAATGAAAAACTGTTTTTT.

The V call is TRBV6-1, the J call TRBJ2-7; D is possibly TRBD1 (6 bases). V lost 5 bases and J 7 bases, leaving 15 bases between the germline ends. This CDR3 contains 13 residues. Germline V gene sequence: CDR1 MNHNS, CDR2 SASEGT. The DNA of the CDR3 is TGTGCCAGCAGTACGGGACAATCTGGGGAGCAGTACTTC. Amino acid sequence: CASSTGQSGEQYF.

This chain links TRBV3-1 (or the pseudogene TRBV3-2) with TRBJ1-1; no clear D. The CDR3 is made up of 16 amino acids. Germline V gene data show CDR1 as LGHDT and CDR2 as YNNKEL (reference sequence). The V and J ends lost 5 bases and 5 bases respectively, with 21 bases between them. The CDR3 loop reads CASSYLPGRGWTEAFF. The CDR3 DNA reads TGTGCCAGCAGCTATCTACCGGGCCGAGGGTGGACTGAAGCTTTCTTT.

Written as DNA, the CDR3 is TGTGCCAGCAGTTTGGTGGGGGGCGCCCCTAGCTACACCTTC. This gives the protein CASSLVGGAPSYTF. The rearrangement links TRBV28 to TRBJ1-2; a weak D match, TRBD1 (6 bases). Germline CDR1 reads MDHEN; CDR2 reads SYDVKM. The CDR3 extends over 14 amino acids. Trimming removed 3 bases from V and 9 bases from J, with 17 bases in between.

This sequence joins TRBV7-2 and TRBJ2-3; 9 bases are a match to TRBD2. CDR1 is SGHTA and CDR2 is FQGNSA in the germline V gene. V shed 2 bases, J shed 1 base, and the junction held 4 bases outside the gene matches. The CDR3 runs to 16 residues. The CDR3 loop is CASSLWAGGRTDTQYF. The CDR3 nucleotides are TGTGCCAGCAGCTTATGGGCGGGGGGGCGCACAGATACGCAGTATTTT.